The 30 T cell receptor beta chains below come from one sample, sequenced in a study of cytomegalovirus exposure and HLA in healthy donors. With 60 Vbeta and 13 Jbeta primers, the PCR was carried out. Sequencing was performed with immunoSEQ multiplex PCR; in TCRdb, only in-frame clones are kept and a portion is missing. In the table there are around 160,000 clones, over 60% of which are singletons. Sequenced input: PBMCs. The receptors originated from a man aged 40-49 years in good health and CMV-seropositive.

This clone appeared once. This chain joins TRBV9 and TRBJ2-1; 7 positions match TRBD2. Trimming removed 4 bases from V and 5 bases from J; junction bases left unmatched: 6. CDR1 and CDR2 (germline): SGDLS, YYNGEE. The CDR3 spans 14 residues. The CDR3 reads CASSWTSINNEQFF. CDR3 nucleotides: TGTGCCAGCAGCTGGACTAGTATAAACAATGAGCAGTTCTTC.

The rearrangement uses TRBV11-3 and TRBJ2-1; 7 bases are a match to TRBD2. The CDR3 has 15 residues. With 2 bases clipped from V and 2 bases from J, the junction kept 3 bases outside the gene matches. The germline V gene has CDR1 SGHNT and CDR2 YENEEA. The DNA for the CDR3 is TGTGCCAGCAGCTTAAAAGCGGGGCCCTACAATGAGCAGTTCTTC. Its protein product is CASSLKAGPYNEQFF.

Only one count was recorded for this clone. CDR3 bases: TGTGCCAGCAGCGGCAGGGGTTGGGGCTACACCTTC. It is translated as CASSGRGWGYTF. The V and J genes are TRBV21-1 and TRBJ1-2; the table's TRBD1 call for D was not verified on the DNA. TRBV21-1 is a known pseudogene. This CDR3 has 12 residues.

The chain links TRBV19 to TRBJ1-1; tentative D call: TRBD1 (6 bases). Trimming cost V 9 bases and J 5 bases, with 19 bases left between them. This CDR3 is 14 amino acids long. Looked up from germline, CDR1 is LNHDA and CDR2 is SQIVND (reference sequence). Written as DNA, the CDR3 is TGTGCCAGCTCAGGGGCCGGGAGGAGGACTGAAGCTTTCTTT. This gives the protein CASSGAGRRTEAFF.

The genes are TRBV2 and TRBJ2-5; D is possibly TRBD1 (6 bases). This CDR3 region has 15 residues. V lost 6 bases, J lost 2 bases, and 16 bases lay in between. The germline CDR1 and CDR2 sequences are SNHLY and FYNNEI. This CDR3 is CASRGTGTPQETQYF. The CDR3 nucleotides read TGTGCCAGCAGGGGGACCGGGACACCTCAAGAGACCCAGTACTTC.

The chain recombines TRBV14 with TRBJ2-4; TRBD2 aligns across 10 bases. This CDR3 has 20 residues. From germline, CDR1 is SGHDN and CDR2 FVKESK. With 0 bases clipped from V and 0 bases from J, the junction kept 11 bases outside the gene matches. In DNA, the CDR3 is TGTGCCAGCAGCCAAGAAGGGATTAGTAGACTAGCGGGAGCCAAAAACATTCAGTACTTC. This gives the protein CASSQEGISRLAGAKNIQYF.

J is TRBJ2-5 and V is TRBV28, with D perhaps TRBD2 (6 bases). Germline V gene sequence: CDR1 MDHEN, CDR2 SYDVKM. The CDR3 has 11 amino acids. V was trimmed by 6 bases and J by 11 bases, leaving 13 bases between them. Written as DNA, the CDR3 is TGTGCCAGCAGCCTCTCCCGGGAGCAGTACTTC. This encodes CASSLSREQYF. Using reference TRBV28 and TRBJ2-5 for the parts outside the CDR3, the full variable domain is DVKVTQSSRYLVKRTGEKVFLECVQDMDHENMFWYRQDPGLGLRLIYFSYDVKMKEKGDIPEGYSVSREKKERFSLILESASTNQTSMYLCASSLSREQYFGPGTRLLVL.

The V call is TRBV6-5, the J call TRBJ2-2; 9 bases fit TRBD2. V gave up 7 bases and J gave up 7 bases; unmatched junction bases: 10. In germline, CDR1 is MNHEY, CDR2 SVGAGI. The CDR3 consists of 15 residues. Written as DNA, the CDR3 is TGTGCCAGCAAAAGTGGCGGGAGGGCCGGCGGGGAGCTGTTTTTT. Protein: CASKSGGRAGGELFF.

The J gene is TRBJ2-5, the V gene TRBV9; D might be TRBD2 (5 bases). V was pared by 3 bases and J by 3 bases, with 12 bases between. The CDR3 extends over 14 amino acids. Germline V gene data show CDR1 as SGDLS and CDR2 as YYNGEE. The CDR3 is CASSDGLDEETQYF. The CDR3 nucleotides are TGTGCCAGCAGCGACGGACTTGATGAAGAGACCCAGTACTTC.

The genes are TRBV4-1 and TRBJ1-4; D unclear. Germline V gene lookup returns CDR1 MGHRA and CDR2 YSYEKL. The CDR3 loop spans 14 amino acids. Trimming took 1 base from V and 11 from J, leaving 14 bases between them. CDR3 coding DNA: TGCGCCAGCAGCCAAGGACAACAAGTTGGGAAACTGTTTTTT. Protein sequence: CASSQGQQVGKLFF.

V gene TRBV4-1 combines with J gene TRBJ2-7; D is ambiguous. The V end was cut by 0 bases, the J end by 3 bases, with 9 bases between. CDR1 and CDR2 (germline): MGHRA, YSYEKL. This CDR3 contains 14 residues. The CDR3 nucleotides read TGCGCCAGCAGCCAAGATTGGTACAGCTACGAGCAGTACTTC. Translating it yields CASSQDWYSYEQYF.

Here the CDR3 reads CASSLARGLAGDTQYF. In DNA, the CDR3 is TGTGCCAGCAGCTTGGCAAGGGGACTAGCTGGAGATACGCAGTATTTT. V and J are TRBV5-4 and TRBJ2-3; 9 bases align to TRBD2. V shed 0 bases, J shed 5 bases, and the junction held 7 bases outside the gene matches. This CDR3 contains 16 residues. Per the germline V gene, CDR1 is SGHNT and CDR2 is YYREEE (reference sequence). The whole variable domain, remainder taken from reference TRBV5-4 and TRBJ2-3, is ETGVTQSPTHLIKTRGQQVTLRCSSQSGHNTVSWYQQALGQGPQFIFQYYREEENGRGNFPPRFSGLQFPNYSSELNVNALELDDSALYLCASSLARGLAGDTQYFGPGTRLTVL.

This sequence joins TRBV7-2 and TRBJ1-4; 12 positions agree with TRBD1. CDR1 and CDR2 from the germline V gene are SGHTA and FQGNSA. Trimming removed 5 bases from V and 13 bases from J; junction bases left unmatched: 8. This CDR3 spans 14 amino acids. The CDR3 loop is CASSPGTGGFRLFF. The CDR3 nucleotides read TGTGCCAGCAGCCCCGGGACAGGGGGCTTTAGACTGTTTTTT.

CDR3 residues: CAWSVRQGGGYTF. In DNA, the CDR3 is TGTGCCTGGAGTGTACGGCAGGGGGGCGGCTACACCTTC. The gene calls are TRBV30 and TRBJ1-2; 7 nucleotides match TRBD1. Germline trimming cut 0 bases from V and 8 bases from J; bases unmatched to any gene: 6. The CDR3 extends over 13 amino acids. Germline V lookup: CDR1 GTSNPN, CDR2 SVGIG (reference sequence). The complete variable domain, with remaining parts taken from reference TRBV30 and TRBJ1-2, reads SQTIHQWPATLVQPVGSPLSLECTVEGTSNPNLYWYRQAAGRGLQLLFYSVGIGQISSEVPQNLSASRPQDRQFILSSKKLLLSDSGFYLCAWSVRQGGGYTFGSGTRLTVV.

The rearrangement uses TRBV28 and TRBJ2-7; TRBD2 aligns across 9 bases. The germline V gene has CDR1 MDHEN and CDR2 SYDVKM. V shed 3 bases, J shed 4 bases, and the junction held 7 bases outside the gene matches. There are 15 residues in the CDR3. CDR3 residues: CASSFPQREEYEQYF. The CDR3 DNA reads TGTGCCAGCAGTTTCCCACAGCGGGAGGAATACGAGCAGTACTTC.

The chain recombines TRBV5-1 with TRBJ2-7, with D perhaps TRBD2 (7 bases). The CDR3 loop spans 16 amino acids. The V and J ends lost 1 base and 0 bases respectively, with 14 bases between them. CDR1 and CDR2 from the germline V gene are SGHRS and YFSETQ. CDR3 sequence: CASSLRGGISSYEQYF. As DNA, the CDR3 is TGCGCCAGCAGCTTGAGGGGGGGTATAAGCTCCTACGAGCAGTACTTC.

This chain links TRBV19 with TRBJ1-2; 7 bases map to TRBD1. After removal of 5 bases from V and 4 bases from J, the junction contained 7 bases not matched to a gene. Germline V gives CDR1 LNHDA, CDR2 SQIVND (reference sequence). CDR3 length equals 14 residues. CDR3 DNA sequence: TGTGCCAGTAGTCCACGACAGGGAGGCTATGGCTACACCTTC. Amino acid sequence: CASSPRQGGYGYTF.

The count of this clone is one. The gene calls are TRBV29-1 and TRBJ2-5; 7 nucleotides line up with TRBD1. TRBJ2-7 matches the DNA end more closely, so the J call is doubtful. This CDR3 is 13 amino acids long. The germline gives CDR1 SQVTM, CDR2 ANQGSEA. CDR3 DNA: TGCAGCGTTACAGAGGGGGCTGGCTACGAGCAGTACTTC. Protein sequence: CSVTEGAGYEQYF.

The table lists this clone with a count of one. The rearrangement joins TRBV4-3 to TRBJ2-3, with no clear D. This CDR3 spans 13 amino acids. CDR1 is LGHNA, CDR2 YSLEER, per germline. The V gene lost 0 bases and the J gene lost 6 bases, with 7 bases spanning the gap. Here the CDR3 DNA reads TGCGCCAGCAGCCAAGATTACCGGGATACGCAGTATTTT. Encoded protein: CASSQDYRDTQYF.

Note on this clone: Additional DNA sequences in this sample encode the identical CDR3. The chain combines TRBV5-1 with TRBJ2-3; a possible D gene is TRBD2 (6 bases). V lost 0 bases and J 1 base, leaving 9 bases between the germline ends. The CDR3 loop spans 15 amino acids. Germline V gene data show CDR1 as SGHRS and CDR2 as YFSETQ. CDR3 loop: CASSLAGRGTDTQYF. Written as DNA, the CDR3 is TGCGCCAGCAGCTTGGCCGGGAGAGGCACAGATACGCAGTATTTT.

The chain employs TRBV15 and TRBJ1-5; D might be TRBD1 (6 bases). The germline gives CDR1 LNHNV, CDR2 YYDKDF (reference sequence). With 0 bases removed from V and 0 bases from J, the gap between germline ends came to 12 bases. The CDR3 spans 17 residues. CDR3 loop: CATSRDLGHNSNQPQHF. The DNA for the CDR3 is TGTGCCACCAGCAGAGATCTGGGACACAATAGCAATCAGCCCCAGCATTTT.

This chain links TRBV15 with TRBJ1-3; D ambiguous. V lost 0 bases, J lost 0 bases, and 6 bases lay in between. CDR1 and CDR2 (germline): LNHNV, YYDKDF (reference sequence). This CDR3 contains 15 residues. CDR3 nucleotide sequence: TGTGCCACCAGCAGAGAGGCCAACTCTGGAAACACCATATATTTT. It is translated as CATSREANSGNTIYF.

The chain is built from TRBV9 and TRBJ2-5, with D tentatively TRBD2 (6 bases). The CDR3 is 11 amino acids. Between the trimmed V and J ends, which lost 6 bases and 7 bases, there was a span of 10 bases. Germline CDR1 reads SGDLS; CDR2 reads YYNGEE. The CDR3 is CASIPGVTQYF. The CDR3 DNA reads TGTGCCAGCATACCGGGAGTGACCCAGTACTTC.

There are a few counts of this clone. This chain joins TRBV2 and TRBJ2-3; TRBD1 aligns across 11 bases. The germline CDR1 and CDR2 sequences are SNHLY and FYNNEI. The CDR3 runs to 13 residues. Trimming removed 8 bases from V and 5 bases from J; junction bases left unmatched: 3. CDR3 amino acids: CASPGQGGDTQYF. In DNA form, the CDR3 reads TGTGCCAGCCCGGGACAGGGGGGAGATACGCAGTATTTT. Looking up the rest from reference TRBV2 and TRBJ2-3 gives the full variable domain: EPEVTQTPSHQVTQMGQEVILRCVPISNHLYFYWYRQILGQKVEFLVSFYNNEISEKSEIFDDQFSVERPDGSNFTLKIRSTKLEDSAMYFCASPGQGGDTQYFGPGTRLTVL.

The rearrangement links TRBV4-1 to TRBJ2-1, with D perhaps matching TRBD2 (6 bases). Germline values: CDR1 MGHRA, CDR2 YSYEKL. The CDR3 is 14 amino acids. The V end was cut by 8 bases, the J end by 0 bases, with 11 bases between. The CDR3 nucleotides are TGCGCCAGCCATGGGGGGAGCTCCTACAATGAGCAGTTCTTC. This translates into CASHGGSSYNEQFF.

This chain uses TRBV12-5 with TRBJ1-1, with D unresolved. Trimming left V 5 bases short and J 5 bases short, with 12 bases between. Germline assignment: CDR1 LGHNT and CDR2 FRNRAP. The CDR3 runs to 13 residues. Here the CDR3 reads CASGLESGTEAFF. CDR3 in DNA: TGTGCTAGTGGTCTCGAATCGGGAACTGAAGCTTTCTTT.

The rearrangement joins TRBV23-1 to TRBJ2-7; tentatively, D is TRBD2 (5 bases). TRBV23-1 is sorted into the ORF group, with uncertain function. The CDR3 extends over 13 amino acids. V was pared by 3 bases and J by 7 bases, with 13 bases between. CDR3 sequence reads: CASSQEVLREQYF. The CDR3 region has the DNA TGCGCCAGCAGTCAGGAGGTTTTGAGGGAGCAGTACTTC.

The chain joins TRBV5-1 to TRBJ1-1, with D uncertain. The CDR3 has 14 amino acids. The V end was cut by 0 bases, the J end by 1 base, with 7 bases between. The germline V gene encodes CDR1 SGHRS and CDR2 YFSETQ. CDR3 amino acids: CASSLARGNTEAFF. The CDR3 nucleotides are TGCGCCAGCAGCTTGGCCAGAGGGAACACTGAAGCTTTCTTT.

This sequence joins TRBV7-7 and TRBJ2-2; 14 nucleotides agree with TRBD2. In germline, CDR1 is SSHAT, CDR2 FNYEAQ (reference sequence). The trim removed 4 bases at V and 4 bases at J, leaving 2 bases unmatched. This CDR3 is 16 amino acids long. CDR3: CASSSGTSGGTGELFF. CDR3 sequence (DNA): TGTGCCAGCAGCTCAGGGACTAGCGGGGGCACCGGGGAGCTGTTTTTT. Full variable domain (rest looked up from reference TRBV7-7 and TRBJ2-2): GAGVSQSPRYKVTKRGQDVTLRCDPISSHATLYWYQQALGQGPEFLTYFNYEAQPDKSGLPSDRFSAERPEGSISTLTIQRTEQRDSAMYRCASSSGTSGGTGELFFGEGSRLTVL.

The V and J genes are TRBV6-1 and TRBJ1-1, with 9 bases lining up with TRBD1. CDR3 length: 13 residues. The V segment lost 6 bases and the J segment 4 bases; nucleotides outside the gene matches: 3. CDR1 and CDR2 from the germline V gene are MNHNS and SASEGT. The DNA for the CDR3 is TGTGCCAGCAGCGCGACAGGGGGCACTGAAGCTTTCTTT. It is translated as CASSATGGTEAFF.